The clone carrying this TCR beta chain has a single count. The antigen remains unidentified. TCRdb keeps only in-frame clones here, not all; method: immunoSEQ multiplex PCR. The sample has tens of thousands of clones, approximately 95% seen once. The sample comes from a study of graft-versus-host responses after intestinal transplantation. Notes on the study in general: Ileal or blood samples showed some GvH clones first, and such clones were also found in recipient marrow.

CDR1 is DFQATT and CDR2 is SNEGSKA in the germline V gene (reference sequence). The CDR3 is 11 amino acids. The ends lost 6 bases at V and 6 bases at J; junction bases unmatched: 3. This TCR derives from a human donor who was the organ donor for an intestinal transplant. The J gene is TRBJ1-2, the V gene TRBV20-1; TRBD1 aligns across 8 bases. The specimen comprised unstimulated CD8+ T cells sorted from spleen or lymph node cells, sampled before transplant. The CDR3 nucleotides are TGCAGTGCCAGGGGGCCGGATGGCTACACCTTC. It specifies CSARGPDGYTF.